Shown below are 18 T cell receptor beta chains from a single sample sequenced in a study of OX40 agonist ivuxolimab in advanced cancers. Profiling relied on immunoSEQ multiplex PCR, and the TCRdb table lists in-frame clones only, not all of them. This table holds about 78,000 clones, around 87% found once. The sequenced sample was CD4+ or CD8+ T cells sorted from blood, obtained in a trial of the OX40 agonist ivuxolimab. These receptors all stem from an adult with an advanced solid tumor such as melanoma, head and neck, liver or kidney cancer.

The chain recombines TRBV5-1 with TRBJ2-7; D not resolved. Trimming shortened V by 1 base and J by 3 bases, and 5 bases separated the two germline ends. Germline V gene sequence: CDR1 SGHRS, CDR2 YFSETQ. This CDR3 contains 12 residues. This CDR3 is CASSLTDYEQYF. The CDR3 DNA reads TGCGCCAGCAGCTTGACAGACTACGAGCAGTACTTC.

The V call is TRBV19, the J call TRBJ1-1; D uncertain. Germline values: CDR1 LNHDA, CDR2 SQIVND (reference sequence). Trimming removed 7 bases at V and 6 bases at J, with 15 bases between. The CDR3 is 13 residues long. The CDR3 loop is CASKEGAGAEAFF. The CDR3 region has the DNA TGTGCCAGTAAAGAGGGCGCTGGGGCTGAAGCTTTCTTT. The entire variable domain, with the rest obtained from reference TRBV19 and TRBJ1-1, is as follows: DGGITQSPKYLFRKEGQNVTLSCEQNLNHDAMYWYRQDPGQGLRLIYYSQIVNDFQKGDIAEGYSVSREKKESFPLTVTSAQKNPTAFYLCASKEGAGAEAFFGQGTRLTVV.

V gene TRBV11-2 combines with J gene TRBJ2-1; unclear D gene. The CDR3 runs 18 residues. Germline CDR1 is SGHAT and CDR2 is FQNNGV. Trimming removed 1 base at V and 3 bases at J, with 19 bases between. CDR3 sequence reads: CASSLVSGGRMDYNEQFF. The DNA of the CDR3 is TGTGCCAGCAGCTTAGTGAGTGGTGGTAGGATGGACTACAATGAGCAGTTCTTC.

The rearrangement uses TRBV28 and TRBJ1-1; perhaps TRBD1 as D (6 bases). The germline V gene encodes CDR1 MDHEN and CDR2 SYDVKM. The V and J ends lost 5 bases and 9 bases respectively, with 13 bases between them. This CDR3 is built from 12 residues. CDR3 DNA: TGTGCCAGCAGTCCATCAGACAGGAAAGCTTTCTTT. It specifies CASSPSDRKAFF.

The chain joins TRBV6-1 to TRBJ1-2, with 7 bases matching TRBD1. V shed 6 bases and J 2 bases; nucleotides not matched to a gene: 6. Germline loops: CDR1 MNHNS, CDR2 SASEGT. The CDR3 covers 14 residues. CDR3: CASSDLRGNYGYTF. The CDR3 bases are TGTGCCAGCAGCGATCTCAGGGGGAACTATGGCTACACCTTC.

The chain is built from TRBV10-3 and TRBJ2-1; 8 bases match TRBD2. The CDR3 extends over 14 amino acids. The germline CDR1 and CDR2 sequences are ENHRY and SYGVKD. V gave up 5 bases and J gave up 4 bases; unmatched junction bases: 4. The CDR3 here is CAISPSGGYNEQFF. CDR3 coding DNA: TGTGCCATCAGTCCGAGCGGGGGTTACAATGAGCAGTTCTTC.

On this clone: The identical CDR3 is also encoded by other nucleotide sequences in the sample. The gene calls are TRBV12-5 and TRBJ2-7, with D unresolved. Trimming shortened V by 3 bases and J by 0 bases, and 9 bases separated the two germline ends. In germline, CDR1 is LGHNT, CDR2 FRNRAP. The length of the CDR3 is 14 residues. CDR3 sequence: CASGFSGGSYEQYF. The CDR3 coding sequence is TGTGCTAGTGGTTTTTCGGGCGGCTCCTACGAGCAGTACTTC.

The chain combines TRBV4-2 with TRBJ1-6; D is uncertain. The CDR3 consists of 13 residues. V lost 0 bases and J lost 7, with 4 bases in between. Germline assignment: CDR1 LGHNA and CDR2 YNFKEQ. The CDR3 nucleotides are TGTGCCAGCAGCCAAGATCGAAATTCACCCCTCCACTTT. This sequence encodes CASSQDRNSPLHF.

V is TRBV19 and J is TRBJ1-5, with D possibly TRBD1 on 6 matching bases. V shed 4 bases and J shed 4 bases, with 8 bases lying between them. The CDR3 length is 13 residues. The germline CDR1 and CDR2 sequences are LNHDA and SQIVND (reference sequence). The CDR3 reads CASSRTVNQPQHF. In DNA, the CDR3 is TGTGCCAGTAGTAGGACAGTTAATCAGCCCCAGCATTTT.

The chain combines TRBV11-2 with TRBJ1-4, with D possibly matching TRBD1 (6 bases). V lost 5 bases to trimming and J lost 0 bases, with 19 bases between them. Germline values: CDR1 SGHAT, CDR2 FQNNGV. CDR3 length equals 18 residues. The CDR3: CASSHHWGPKTTNEKLFF. CDR3 coding DNA: TGTGCCAGCAGCCACCATTGGGGGCCGAAAACAACTAATGAAAAACTGTTTTTT.

V usage is TRBV9 and J usage is TRBJ2-7; TRBD2 aligns across 9 bases. Germline V lookup: CDR1 SGDLS, CDR2 YYNGEE. The trim removed 2 bases at V and 6 bases at J, leaving 12 bases unmatched. The CDR3 is 16 residues long. This CDR3 is CASSVGAGGVLVEQYF. The CDR3 DNA is TGTGCCAGCAGCGTGGGGGCGGGAGGGGTTCTAGTCGAGCAGTACTTC.

The V gene is TRBV29-1, the J gene TRBJ2-3, with 11 bases fitting TRBD2. V lost 0 bases to trimming and J lost 7 bases; unmatched junction nucleotides: 9. Germline V gene lookup returns CDR1 SQVTM and CDR2 ANQGSEA. The CDR3 is made up of 16 amino acids. The CDR3 DNA sequence: TGCAGCGTTGAAGATCGACTAGCGGGAAGCATATATACGCAGTATTTT. Its protein product is CSVEDRLAGSIYTQYF.

The rearrangement links TRBV4-1 to TRBJ2-3; no definite D call. Trimming shortened V by 2 bases and J by 8 bases, and 8 bases separated the two germline ends. The CDR3 spans 12 residues. Germline values: CDR1 MGHRA, CDR2 YSYEKL. This CDR3 reads CASSQPLGTQYF. The CDR3 DNA sequence: TGCGCCAGCAGCCAACCGCTAGGTACGCAGTATTTT.

The V gene is TRBV4-3, the J gene TRBJ2-4; a possible D gene is TRBD2 (5 bases). Germline CDR1 LGHNA, CDR2 YSLEER. The CDR3 contains 13 residues. V was clipped by 0 bases and J by 7 bases, with 7 bases between them. CDR3 DNA sequence: TGCGCCAGCAGCCAAGATTCGGGGAACATTCAGTACTTC. This gives the protein CASSQDSGNIQYF.

This clone was counted a few times. V gene TRBV6-1 combines with J gene TRBJ1-5; no definite D call. CDR3 length equals 14 residues. In germline, CDR1 is MNHNS, CDR2 SASEGT. The V end lost 5 bases, the J end lost 0 bases, and 8 bases lay between the germline ends. The CDR3 is CASSQTDSNQPQHF. CDR3 bases: TGTGCCAGCAGTCAGACGGATAGCAATCAGCCCCAGCATTTT.

The chain recombines TRBV6-6 with TRBJ1-5, with unresolved D. The CDR3 is 16 amino acids. V lost 2 bases and J lost 0, with 11 bases in between. Per the germline V gene, CDR1 is MNHNY and CDR2 is SVGAGI (reference sequence). The CDR3 region has the DNA TGTGCCAGCAGTTACGGAACAGTGAATAGCAATCAGCCCCAGCATTTT. Protein product: CASSYGTVNSNQPQHF.

This chain connects TRBV14 to TRBJ1-5; perhaps TRBD1 as D (5 bases). The CDR3 loop spans 19 amino acids. Germline V CDR1 and CDR2: SGHDN, FVKESK. V lost 2 bases to trimming and J lost 7 bases, with 27 bases between them. CDR3 sequence: CASSQKKTVDYSDRQPQHF. CDR3 DNA: TGTGCCAGCAGCCAAAAAAAGACAGTGGACTATTCCGACCGGCAGCCCCAGCATTTT.

This sequence joins TRBV11-3 and TRBJ2-1; TRBD2 aligns across 9 bases. This CDR3 has 17 residues. J gave up 2 bases and V 0 bases, and 5 bases lay outside the gene matches. CDR1 is SGHNT and CDR2 is YENEEA in the germline V gene. The CDR3 sequence: CASSLDLGGRAYNEQFF. DNA of the CDR3: TGTGCCAGCAGCTTAGATTTGGGCGGGAGGGCCTACAATGAGCAGTTCTTC.